Included here is one TCR beta chain sequence, with context. The antigen remains undetermined. This entry comes from a study of T cells and Merkel cell carcinoma outcomes. Study-wide results and limits: In Merkel cell carcinoma, repertoire and T-cell density reportedly predicted outcomes.

The CDR3 has 14 amino acids. Germline V CDR1 and CDR2: GTSNPN, SVGIG (reference sequence). The V end lost 4 bases, the J end lost 3 bases, and 14 bases lay between the germline ends. The data were produced by immunoSEQ multiplex PCR, yet TCRdb's version contains in-frame clones alone and is incomplete. The sample records fewer than 20,000 clones, more than 75% being singletons. The sequence was collected from a human donor with Merkel cell carcinoma. The rearrangement joins TRBV30 to TRBJ2-3; D might be TRBD1 or TRBD2, each matching 5 bases. Sequenced: tumor tissue from Merkel cell carcinoma. For the CDR3, the DNA is TGTGCCTGGAATCAGGGTTGGAGGACAGATACGCAGTATTTT. Amino acids: CAWNQGWRTDTQYF. The full variable domain, completed using reference TRBV30 and TRBJ2-3, is SQTIHQWPATLVQPVGSPLSLECTVEGTSNPNLYWYRQAAGRGLQLLFYSVGIGQISSEVPQNLSASRPQDRQFILSSKKLLLSDSGFYLCAWNQGWRTDTQYFGPGTRLTVL.